The 15 T cell receptor beta chains given below trace back to one sample, sequenced in a study of cytomegalovirus exposure and HLA in healthy donors. The PCR used 60 Vbeta and 13 Jbeta primers. Using immunoSEQ multiplex PCR, the repertoire was profiled, and TCRdb retains in-frame clones only, with some absent. The table for this sample gives fewer than 150,000 clones. What was sequenced was PBMCs. Receptors were obtained from a man aged 40-50 years in good health and CMV-seronegative.

V gene TRBV4-3 combines with J gene TRBJ1-1; tentatively, D is TRBD1 (5 bases). Germline-derived CDR1 and CDR2 are LGHNA and YSLEER. V lost 0 bases and J 3 bases, leaving 14 bases between the germline ends. This CDR3 is 16 amino acids long. CDR3 nucleotide sequence: TGCGCCAGCAGCCAAGAGGGCGGGGCGTGGGACACTGAAGCTTTCTTT. Encoded protein: CASSQEGGAWDTEAFF.

The chain links TRBV7-2 to TRBJ1-2, with a possible D match to TRBD1 (5 bases). Germline V lookup: CDR1 SGHTA, CDR2 FQGNSA. The ends were cut back, 1 base at V and 3 bases at J, with 9 bases in the middle. The CDR3 consists of 14 residues. The chain's CDR3 is CASSLGAQDYGYTF. CDR3 nucleotides: TGTGCCAGCAGCTTAGGTGCACAGGACTATGGCTACACCTTC.

V and J are TRBV7-9 and TRBJ2-2; D is uncertain. This CDR3 contains 12 residues. V was clipped by 1 base and J by 7 bases, with 4 bases between them. Germline V gene data show CDR1 as SEHNR and CDR2 as FQNEAQ (reference sequence). CDR3 loop: CASSLGSGELFF. The CDR3 region has the DNA TGTGCCAGCAGCTTAGGGAGCGGGGAGCTGTTTTTT.

V usage is TRBV7-8 and J usage is TRBJ2-1; D possibly corresponds to TRBD1 (6 bases). Trimming shortened V by 5 bases and J by 3 bases, and 14 bases separated the two germline ends. Germline V gene lookup returns CDR1 SGHVS and CDR2 FQNEAQ. The CDR3 extends over 15 amino acids. CDR3: CASSTGTTVYNEQFF. The CDR3 nucleotides read TGTGCCAGCAGCACGGGGACAACAGTCTACAATGAGCAGTTCTTC.

V gene TRBV19 combines with J gene TRBJ1-3, with D unclear. The V end lost 3 bases, the J end lost 0 bases, and 12 bases lay between the germline ends. CDR1 and CDR2 (germline): LNHDA, SQIVND (reference sequence). This CDR3 is built from 16 residues. The CDR3, as DNA: TGTGCCAGTAGTATTGGTCCGAGCCTCTCTGGAAACACCATATATTTT. Amino acids: CASSIGPSLSGNTIYF.

This rearrangement joins TRBV11-2 to TRBJ1-2, with 10 bases fitting TRBD1. After removal of 5 bases from V and 6 bases from J, the junction contained 12 bases not matched to a gene. CDR3 size: 16 residues. Germline V gene lookup returns CDR1 SGHAT and CDR2 FQNNGV. CDR3 in amino acids: CASSKLRQGATDGYTF. The DNA of the CDR3 is TGTGCCAGCAGCAAATTACGACAGGGGGCGACTGATGGCTACACCTTC.

The J gene is TRBJ1-4, the V gene TRBV9, with 8 bases identical to TRBD1. V gave up 7 bases and J gave up 4 bases; unmatched junction bases: 12. The CDR3 contains 16 residues. Germline V gene data show CDR1 as SGDLS and CDR2 as YYNGEE. The CDR3 DNA reads as TGTGCCAGCTCTTCGGACCCTACAGGGGGTAATGAAAAACTGTTTTTT. This codes for CASSSDPTGGNEKLFF. The full variable domain, completed using reference TRBV9 and TRBJ1-4, is DSGVTQTPKHLITATGQRVTLRCSPRSGDLSVYWYQQSLDQGLQFLIQYYNGEERAKGNILERFSAQQFPDLHSELNLSSLELGDSALYFCASSSDPTGGNEKLFFGSGTQLSVL.

This chain joins TRBV10-3 and TRBJ1-2; the D gene is possibly TRBD1 (5 bases). In germline, CDR1 is ENHRY, CDR2 SYGVKD. The CDR3 consists of 14 residues. The V end was cut by 6 bases, the J end by 7 bases, with 18 bases between. CDR3 bases: TGTGCCATCAGGCCTTTGTTGGGCCAGGGTGGCTACACCTTC. It codes for CAIRPLLGQGGYTF.

This sequence joins TRBV5-5 and TRBJ1-1; possibly TRBD1 for D (5 bases). Trimming cost V 0 bases and J 4 bases, with 10 bases left between them. Germline assignment: CDR1 SGHKS and CDR2 YYEKEE (reference sequence). This CDR3 has 14 residues. Here the CDR3 DNA reads TGTGCCAGCAGCTTGGACCAGGGAGGCACTGAAGCTTTCTTT. Amino acids: CASSLDQGGTEAFF.

V gene TRBV4-1 combines with J gene TRBJ2-1; 10 positions agree with TRBD2. V was pared by 4 bases and J by 7 bases, with 13 bases of the junction left unmatched. In germline, CDR1 is MGHRA, CDR2 YSYEKL. CDR3 length equals 17 residues. The CDR3 DNA sequence: TGCGCCAGCAGCCCCAGGACAACTAGCGGGACTTCGAATGAGCAGTTCTTC. Translation: CASSPRTTSGTSNEQFF.

The chain recombines TRBV29-1 with TRBJ1-2, with D unclear. Trimming removed 4 bases from V and 3 bases from J, with 9 bases in between. Germline values: CDR1 SQVTM, CDR2 ANQGSEA. This CDR3 contains 12 residues. Here the CDR3 DNA reads TGCAGCGTTGTTGAGAAGTACTATGGCTACACCTTC. This encodes CSVVEKYYGYTF.

The chain employs TRBV7-8 and TRBJ1-1, with 7 bases matching TRBD1. The germline CDR1 and CDR2 sequences are SGHVS and FQNEAQ. After removal of 0 bases from V and 3 bases from J, the junction contained 1 base not matched to a gene. The CDR3 runs to 14 residues. The CDR3 DNA follows: TGTGCCAGCAGCTTAGCGCAGGGGGACACTGAAGCTTTCTTT. The encoded protein is CASSLAQGDTEAFF.

The V call is TRBV6-5, the J call TRBJ2-1; 7 nucleotides match TRBD1. The CDR3 contains 13 residues. Germline CDR1 MNHEY, CDR2 SVGAGI. V shed 2 bases, J shed 9 bases, and the junction held 4 bases outside the gene matches. The chain's CDR3 is CASSYDRDTEQFF. The CDR3 DNA reads as TGTGCCAGCAGTTACGACAGGGATACTGAGCAGTTCTTC.

CDR3 bases: TGTGCCAGCAGCTTTTACAAGAACACTGAAGCTTTCTTT. This gives the protein CASSFYKNTEAFF. This chain uses TRBV13 with TRBJ1-1; unclear D gene. With 3 bases removed from V and 1 base from J, the gap between germline ends came to 6 bases. The CDR3 spans 13 residues. CDR1 is PRHDT, CDR2 FYEKMQ, per germline (reference sequence).

The V gene is TRBV28, the J gene TRBJ2-4; D may be TRBD1 (5 bases). The germline CDR1 and CDR2 sequences are MDHEN and SYDVKM. The CDR3 length is 18 residues. V was pared by 4 bases and J by 6 bases, with 25 bases between. Written as DNA, the CDR3 is TGTGCCAGCAGTTATCAGGGTTTCTTCTCCCCAACCTCAAACATTCAGTACTTC. Translating gives CASSYQGFFSPTSNIQYF.